This T cell receptor (beta chain) was sequenced during a study of identical twins. General study results and limits: Among out-of-frame alpha sequences shared by twins, low generation probability occurred in excess. For cord blood, abundant beta clonotypes had fewer insertions, unlike memory repertoires, which showed none.

The table lists this clonotype with a few counts. No antigen is known for it. V trimming: 4 bases; J trimming: 4 bases; junction bases outside the gene matches: 3. Per the germline V gene, CDR1 is SNHLY and CDR2 is FYNNEI. The length of the CDR3 is 13 residues. TCRdb redid the calling of the 5' RACE reads with MiXCR, one entry per CDR3 protein. The sample has 250,000 to 350,000 distinct CDR3 sequences, under 9% seen once. These data also formed part of another study, on yellow fever vaccine responses in identical twins.

This TCR was sampled from a young woman in good health. Source material: memory (CD45RO+) T cells sorted from blood. This chain joins TRBV2 and TRBJ1-2; 7 bases agree with TRBD1. The CDR3 nucleotides are TGTGCCAGCAGTGTGGGACAGACCTATGGCTACACCTTC. Translation gives CASSVGQTYGYTF.